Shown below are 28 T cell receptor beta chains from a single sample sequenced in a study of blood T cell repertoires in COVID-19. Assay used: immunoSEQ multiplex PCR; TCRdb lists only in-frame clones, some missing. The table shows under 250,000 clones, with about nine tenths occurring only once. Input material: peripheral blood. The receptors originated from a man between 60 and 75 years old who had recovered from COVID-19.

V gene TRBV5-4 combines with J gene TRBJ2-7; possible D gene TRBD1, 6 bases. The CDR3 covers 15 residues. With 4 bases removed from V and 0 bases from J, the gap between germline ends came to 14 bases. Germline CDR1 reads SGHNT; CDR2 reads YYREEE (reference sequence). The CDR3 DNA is TGTGCCAGCAGCCGACAGGAGAAGAGCTCCTACGAGCAGTACTTC. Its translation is CASSRQEKSSYEQYF.

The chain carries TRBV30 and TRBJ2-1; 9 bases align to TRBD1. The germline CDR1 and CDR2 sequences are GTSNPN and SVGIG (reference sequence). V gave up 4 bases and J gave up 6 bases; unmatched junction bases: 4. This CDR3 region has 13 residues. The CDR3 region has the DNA TGTGCCTGGAACCGGGACAGGGTCAATGAGCAGTTCTTC. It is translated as CAWNRDRVNEQFF.

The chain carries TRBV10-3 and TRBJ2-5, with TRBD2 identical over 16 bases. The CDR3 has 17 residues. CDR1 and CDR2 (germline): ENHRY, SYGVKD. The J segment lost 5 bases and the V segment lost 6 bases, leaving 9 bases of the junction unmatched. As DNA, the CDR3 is TGTGCCATCAGCTCCGGGACTAGCGGGGGGGCCGGGGAGACCCAGTACTTC. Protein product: CAISSGTSGGAGETQYF.

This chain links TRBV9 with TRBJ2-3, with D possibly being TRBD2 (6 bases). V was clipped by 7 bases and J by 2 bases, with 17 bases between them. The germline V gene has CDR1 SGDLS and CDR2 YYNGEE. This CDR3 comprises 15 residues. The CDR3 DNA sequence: TGTGCCAGCTTAACGGGGCGGAGGGCCACAGATACGCAGTATTTT. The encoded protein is CASLTGRRATDTQYF. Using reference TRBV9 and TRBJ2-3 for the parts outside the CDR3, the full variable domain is DSGVTQTPKHLITATGQRVTLRCSPRSGDLSVYWYQQSLDQGLQFLIQYYNGEERAKGNILERFSAQQFPDLHSELNLSSLELGDSALYFCASLTGRRATDTQYFGPGTRLTVL.

The DNA for the CDR3 is TGTGCCAGTAGCGACAGGGGCAGTATGGCAGATACGCAGTATTTT. Encoded protein: CASSDRGSMADTQYF. The chain is built from TRBV6-2 or TRBV6-3 and TRBJ2-3, with 8 bases matching TRBD1. V lost 9 bases to trimming and J lost 4 bases; unmatched junction nucleotides: 12. Looked up from germline, CDR1 is MNHEY and CDR2 is SVGEGT. This CDR3 has 15 residues.

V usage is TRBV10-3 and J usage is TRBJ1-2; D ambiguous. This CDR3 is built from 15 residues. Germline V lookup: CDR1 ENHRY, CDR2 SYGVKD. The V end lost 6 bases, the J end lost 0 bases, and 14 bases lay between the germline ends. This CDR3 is CAIREARNTNYGYTF. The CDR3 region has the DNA TGTGCCATCAGAGAGGCCAGAAATACTAACTATGGCTACACCTTC.

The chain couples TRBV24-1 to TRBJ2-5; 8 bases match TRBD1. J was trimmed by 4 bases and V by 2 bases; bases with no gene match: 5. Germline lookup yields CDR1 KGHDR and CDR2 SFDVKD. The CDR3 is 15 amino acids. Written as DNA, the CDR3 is TGTGCCACCAGTGATTCCAGGGGGCTAGTAGAGACCCAGTACTTC. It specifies CATSDSRGLVETQYF.

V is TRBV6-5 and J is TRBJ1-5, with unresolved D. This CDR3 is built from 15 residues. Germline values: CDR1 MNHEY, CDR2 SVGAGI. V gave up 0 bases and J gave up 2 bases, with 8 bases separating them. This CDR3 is CASSYSYVGNQPQHF. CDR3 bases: TGTGCCAGCAGTTACTCTTACGTAGGCAATCAGCCCCAGCATTTT.

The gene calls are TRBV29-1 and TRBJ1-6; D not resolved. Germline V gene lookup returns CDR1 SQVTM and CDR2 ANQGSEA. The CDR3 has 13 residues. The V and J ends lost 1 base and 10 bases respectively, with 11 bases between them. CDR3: CSVEVGRGSPLHF. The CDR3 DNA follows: TGCAGCGTTGAAGTCGGCCGGGGATCACCCCTCCACTTT.

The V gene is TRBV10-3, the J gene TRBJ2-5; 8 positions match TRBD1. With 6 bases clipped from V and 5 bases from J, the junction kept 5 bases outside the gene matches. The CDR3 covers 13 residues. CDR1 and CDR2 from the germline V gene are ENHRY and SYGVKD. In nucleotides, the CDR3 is TGTGCCATCAGGAAGGACAGGGTCGAGACCCAGTACTTC. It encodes CAIRKDRVETQYF.

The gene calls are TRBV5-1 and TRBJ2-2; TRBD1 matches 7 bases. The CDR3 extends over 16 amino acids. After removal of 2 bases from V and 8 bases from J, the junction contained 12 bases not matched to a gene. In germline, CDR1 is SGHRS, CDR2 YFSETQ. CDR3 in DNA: TGCGCCAGCAGCTTTTCCGGGACAGTGTTTCAAGGGGAGCTGTTTTTT. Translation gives CASSFSGTVFQGELFF.

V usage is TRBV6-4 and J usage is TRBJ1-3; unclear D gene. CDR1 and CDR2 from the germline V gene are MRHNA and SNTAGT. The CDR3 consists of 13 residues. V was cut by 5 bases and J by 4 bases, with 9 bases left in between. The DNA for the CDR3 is TGTGCCAGCAGTCCCGAGGGAGGAAACACCATATATTTT. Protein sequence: CASSPEGGNTIYF.

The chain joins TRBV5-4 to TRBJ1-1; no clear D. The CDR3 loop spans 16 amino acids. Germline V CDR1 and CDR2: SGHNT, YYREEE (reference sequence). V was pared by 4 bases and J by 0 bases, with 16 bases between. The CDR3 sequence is CASSPRRNLVNTEAFF. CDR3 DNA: TGTGCCAGCAGCCCCCGGAGGAATCTAGTGAACACTGAAGCTTTCTTT.

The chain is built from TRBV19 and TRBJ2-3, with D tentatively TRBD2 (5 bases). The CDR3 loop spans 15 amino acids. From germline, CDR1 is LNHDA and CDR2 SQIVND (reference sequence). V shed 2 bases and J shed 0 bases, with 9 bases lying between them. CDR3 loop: CASSIRSGSTDTQYF. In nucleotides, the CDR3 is TGTGCCAGTAGTATAAGATCGGGGAGCACAGATACGCAGTATTTT.

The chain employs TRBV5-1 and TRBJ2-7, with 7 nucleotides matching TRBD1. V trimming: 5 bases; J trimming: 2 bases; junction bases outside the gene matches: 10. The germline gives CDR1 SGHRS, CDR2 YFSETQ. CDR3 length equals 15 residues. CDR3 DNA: TGCGCCAGCAGGGGACAGCCATCCGGCACCTACGAGCAGTACTTC. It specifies CASRGQPSGTYEQYF.

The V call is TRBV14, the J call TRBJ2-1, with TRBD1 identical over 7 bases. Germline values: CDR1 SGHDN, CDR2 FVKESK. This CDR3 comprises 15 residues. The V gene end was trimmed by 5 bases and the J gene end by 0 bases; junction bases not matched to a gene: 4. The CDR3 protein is CASSSQGSSYNEQFF. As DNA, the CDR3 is TGTGCCAGCAGCTCACAGGGGAGCTCCTACAATGAGCAGTTCTTC.

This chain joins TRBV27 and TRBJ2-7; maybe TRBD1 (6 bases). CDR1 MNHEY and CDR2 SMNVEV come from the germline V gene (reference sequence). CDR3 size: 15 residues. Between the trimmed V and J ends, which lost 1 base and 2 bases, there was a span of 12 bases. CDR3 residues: CASSLYRDTAYEQYF. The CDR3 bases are TGTGCCAGCAGTTTATATAGGGACACAGCCTACGAGCAGTACTTC.

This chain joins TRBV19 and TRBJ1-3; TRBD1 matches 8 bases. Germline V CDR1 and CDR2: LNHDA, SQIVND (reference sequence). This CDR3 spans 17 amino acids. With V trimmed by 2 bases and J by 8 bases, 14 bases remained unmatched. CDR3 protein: CASSISLGTGLSDTIYF. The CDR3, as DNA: TGTGCCAGTAGTATATCTCTCGGGACAGGTCTATCGGACACCATATATTTT.

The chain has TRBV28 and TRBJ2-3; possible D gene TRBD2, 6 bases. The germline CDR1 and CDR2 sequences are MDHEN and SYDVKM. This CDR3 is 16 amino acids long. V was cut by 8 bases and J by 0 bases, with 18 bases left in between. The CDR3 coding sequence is TGTGCCAGCTCGTATGGGCCTAGCGCTAGCACAGATACGCAGTATTTT. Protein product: CASSYGPSASTDTQYF.

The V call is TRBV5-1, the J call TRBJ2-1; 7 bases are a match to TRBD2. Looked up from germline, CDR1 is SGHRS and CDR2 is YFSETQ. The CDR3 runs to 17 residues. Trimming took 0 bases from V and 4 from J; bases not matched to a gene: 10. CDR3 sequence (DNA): TGCGCCAGCAGCTTGGACCACCCGGCGGGGGTTTACAATGAGCAGTTCTTC. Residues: CASSLDHPAGVYNEQFF. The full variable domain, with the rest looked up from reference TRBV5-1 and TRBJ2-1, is KAGVTQTPRYLIKTRGQQVTLSCSPISGHRSVSWYQQTPGQGLQFLFEYFSETQRNKGNFPGRFSGRQFSNSRSEMNVSTLELGDSALYLCASSLDHPAGVYNEQFFGPGTRLTVL.

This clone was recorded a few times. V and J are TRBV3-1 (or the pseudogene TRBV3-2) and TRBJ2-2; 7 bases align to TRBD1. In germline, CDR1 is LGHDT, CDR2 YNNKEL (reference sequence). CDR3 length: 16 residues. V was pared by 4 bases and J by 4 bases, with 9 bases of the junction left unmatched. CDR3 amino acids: CASSLGTARGTGELFF. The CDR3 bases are TGTGCCAGCAGCCTTGGGACAGCGAGGGGCACCGGGGAGCTGTTTTTT.

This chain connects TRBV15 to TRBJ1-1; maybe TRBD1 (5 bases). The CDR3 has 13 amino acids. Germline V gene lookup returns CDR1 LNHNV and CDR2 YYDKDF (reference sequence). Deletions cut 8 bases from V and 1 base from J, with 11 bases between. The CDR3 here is CATQRQTNTEAFF. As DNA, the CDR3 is TGTGCCACCCAGAGACAGACGAACACTGAAGCTTTCTTT. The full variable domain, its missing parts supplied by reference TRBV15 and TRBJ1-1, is DAMVIQNPRYQVTQFGKPVTLSCSQTLNHNVMYWYQQKSSQAPKLLFHYYDKDFNNEADTPDNFQSRRPNTSFCFLDIRSPGLGDTAMYLCATQRQTNTEAFFGQGTRLTVV.

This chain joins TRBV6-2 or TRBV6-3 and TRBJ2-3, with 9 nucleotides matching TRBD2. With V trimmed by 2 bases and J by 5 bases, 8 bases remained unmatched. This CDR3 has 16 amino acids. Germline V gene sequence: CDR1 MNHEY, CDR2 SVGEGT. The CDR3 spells CASSYEAGGAGDTQYF. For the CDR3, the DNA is TGTGCCAGCAGTTACGAAGCGGGGGGAGCTGGAGATACGCAGTATTTT.

The DNA of the CDR3 is TGTGCCAGCTCACGAGGCGGGAGATGGTACGAGCAGTACTTC. Its protein is CASSRGGRWYEQYF. The chain carries TRBV18 and TRBJ2-7, with 7 nucleotides matching TRBD2. The V and J ends lost 4 bases and 4 bases, in that order; junction bases with no gene match: 7. The germline gives CDR1 KGHSH, CDR2 LQKENI. The CDR3 covers 14 residues.

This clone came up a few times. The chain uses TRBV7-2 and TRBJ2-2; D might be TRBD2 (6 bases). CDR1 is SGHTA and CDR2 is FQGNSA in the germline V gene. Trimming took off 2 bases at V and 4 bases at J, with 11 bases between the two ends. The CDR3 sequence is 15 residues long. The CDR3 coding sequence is TGTGCCAGCAGCTTAAAGCAGGGAGGCACCGGGGAGCTGTTTTTT. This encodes CASSLKQGGTGELFF.

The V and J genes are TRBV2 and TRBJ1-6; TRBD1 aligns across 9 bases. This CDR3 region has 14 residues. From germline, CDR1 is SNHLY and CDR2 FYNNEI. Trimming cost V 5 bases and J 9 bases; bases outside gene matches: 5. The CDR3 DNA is TGTGCCAGCAGTTGGGACAGGGAGTTTTCACCCCTCCACTTT. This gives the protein CASSWDREFSPLHF.

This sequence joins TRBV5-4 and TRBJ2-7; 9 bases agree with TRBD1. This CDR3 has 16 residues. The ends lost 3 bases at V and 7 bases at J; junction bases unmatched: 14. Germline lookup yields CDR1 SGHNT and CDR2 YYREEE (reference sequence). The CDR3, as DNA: TGTGCCAGCAGCTCCCCCTTGGGACAGGGTTCAGTGGAGCAGTACTTC. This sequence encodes CASSSPLGQGSVEQYF.

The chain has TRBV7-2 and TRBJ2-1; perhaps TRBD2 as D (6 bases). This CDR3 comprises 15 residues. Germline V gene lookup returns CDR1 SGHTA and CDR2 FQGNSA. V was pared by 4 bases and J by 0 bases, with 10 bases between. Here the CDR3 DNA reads TGTGCCAGCAGCTGGACTATCGACTCCTACAATGAGCAGTTCTTC. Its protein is CASSWTIDSYNEQFF.